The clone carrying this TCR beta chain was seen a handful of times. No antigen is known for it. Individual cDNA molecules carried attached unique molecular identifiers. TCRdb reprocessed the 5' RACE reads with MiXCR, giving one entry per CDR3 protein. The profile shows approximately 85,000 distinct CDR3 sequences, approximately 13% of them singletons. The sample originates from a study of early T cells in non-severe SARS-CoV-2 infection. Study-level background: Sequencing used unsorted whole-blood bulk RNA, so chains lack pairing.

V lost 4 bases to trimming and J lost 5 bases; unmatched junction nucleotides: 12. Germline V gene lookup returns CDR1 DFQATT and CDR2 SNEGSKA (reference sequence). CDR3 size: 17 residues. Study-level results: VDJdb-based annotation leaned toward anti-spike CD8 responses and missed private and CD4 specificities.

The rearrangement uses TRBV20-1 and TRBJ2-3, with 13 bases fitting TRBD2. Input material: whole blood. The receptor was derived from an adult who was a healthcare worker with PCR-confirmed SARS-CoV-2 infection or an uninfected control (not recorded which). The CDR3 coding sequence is TGCAGTGCTACTCAATTGGGACTAGCGGGGTGGGGAGATACGCAGTATTTT. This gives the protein CSATQLGLAGWGDTQYF.